This is a list of T cell receptor beta chains from one sample in a study of cytomegalovirus exposure and HLA in healthy donors. Some clones are missing from TCRdb's copy, which holds only in-frame ones; the method was immunoSEQ multiplex PCR. Found here are some 200,000 clones, 80% of them singletons; the top ten hold 6.3%. The sequencing sample was made of PBMCs. All receptors derive from a man aged 40-50 years in good health and CMV-seropositive. The CDR3 runs from the conserved cysteine through the conserved F or W. Each record gives: clone size, J gene, D gene, V gene, CDR3 protein, CDR3 DNA. The D gene is left open where the match is weak. Clone size is given for some rows only: seen once, a few or many times, or a class if the clone is expanded.

abundance: NA
j_gene: TRBJ1-2
d_gene: TRBD1
v_gene: TRBV9
CDR3aa: CASSVDAGTGIYGYTF
CDR3nt: TGTGCCAGCAGCGTAGACGCCGGGACAGGGATATATGGCTACACCTTC

abundance: NA
j_gene: TRBJ2-7
d_gene: TRBD2
v_gene: TRBV30
CDR3aa: CAWSGRTGGPGEQYF
CDR3nt: TGTGCCTGGAGCGGTAGGACGGGGGGGCCGGGCGAGCAGTACTTC

abundance: NA
j_gene: TRBJ1-6
d_gene: NA
v_gene: TRBV27
CDR3aa: CASTPFSSSYNSPLHF
CDR3nt: TGTGCCAGCACCCCGTTTAGCAGCTCCTATAATTCACCCCTCCACTTT

abundance: few
j_gene: TRBJ2-1
d_gene: TRBD1
v_gene: TRBV6-4
CDR3aa: CASSEGQAANEQFF
CDR3nt: TGTGCCAGCAGTGAGGGACAGGCGGCCAATGAGCAGTTCTTC

abundance: NA
j_gene: TRBJ2-7
d_gene: NA
v_gene: TRBV2
CDR3aa: CASTPPEVREQYF
CDR3nt: TGTGCCAGCACCCCCCCCGAGGTTAGGGAGCAGTACTTC

abundance: few
j_gene: TRBJ2-6
d_gene: NA
v_gene: TRBV7-2
CDR3aa: CASSMRRAGANVLTF
CDR3nt: TGTGCCAGCAGCATGAGGAGGGCTGGGGCCAACGTCCTGACTTTC

abundance: NA
j_gene: TRBJ1-1
d_gene: NA
v_gene: TRBV7-9
CDR3aa: CASSSGGGNTEAFF
CDR3nt: TGTGCCAGCAGCTCCGGGGGGGGGAACACTGAAGCTTTCTTT

abundance: NA
j_gene: TRBJ2-7
d_gene: NA
v_gene: TRBV25-1
CDR3aa: CASSDGQSYEQYF
CDR3nt: TGTGCCAGCAGTGACGGACAGTCCTACGAGCAGTACTTC

abundance: NA
j_gene: TRBJ1-4
d_gene: NA
v_gene: TRBV14
CDR3aa: CASSQGGEKLFF
CDR3nt: TGTGCCAGCAGCCAAGGTGGCGAAAAACTGTTTTTT

abundance: NA
j_gene: TRBJ2-5
d_gene: TRBD2
v_gene: TRBV5-4
CDR3aa: CASSAPSGGDETQYF
CDR3nt: TGTGCCAGCAGCGCCCCTAGCGGGGGGGATGAGACCCAGTACTTC

abundance: NA
j_gene: TRBJ1-1
d_gene: NA
v_gene: TRBV5-1
CDR3aa: CASAVSQGPNSEAFF
CDR3nt: TGCGCCAGCGCCGTCTCTCAGGGCCCTAACTCTGAAGCTTTCTTT

abundance: NA
j_gene: TRBJ2-7
d_gene: NA
v_gene: TRBV19
CDR3aa: CASSVGQRSYEQYF
CDR3nt: TGTGCCAGTAGTGTAGGACAGCGCTCCTACGAGCAGTACTTC

abundance: NA
j_gene: TRBJ1-1
d_gene: TRBD1
v_gene: TRBV25-1
CDR3aa: CASSRTGGTEAFF
CDR3nt: TGTGCCAGCAGTAGGACAGGGGGCACGGAAGCTTTCTTT

abundance: NA
j_gene: TRBJ2-1
d_gene: NA
v_gene: TRBV7-2
CDR3aa: CASARDNEQFF
CDR3nt: TGTGCCAGCGCGAGGGACAATGAGCAGTTCTTC

abundance: NA
j_gene: TRBJ2-1
d_gene: TRBD2
v_gene: TRBV29-1
CDR3aa: CSADSGGGNEQFF
CDR3nt: TGCAGCGCCGATAGCGGGGGGGGCAATGAGCAGTTCTTC

abundance: NA
j_gene: TRBJ2-6
d_gene: TRBD2
v_gene: TRBV7-3
CDR3aa: CASSSRLAGPSGANVLTF
CDR3nt: TGTGCCAGCAGCTCTAGACTAGCGGGGCCCTCTGGGGCCAACGTCCTGACTTTC

abundance: NA
j_gene: TRBJ1-4
d_gene: NA
v_gene: TRBV14
CDR3aa: CASSQEVLGGEKLFF
CDR3nt: TGTGCCAGCAGCCAAGAGGTATTGGGGGGGGAAAAACTGTTTTTT

abundance: once
j_gene: TRBJ1-5
d_gene: NA
v_gene: TRBV2
CDR3aa: CASGGDWDSNQPQHF
CDR3nt: TGTGCCAGCGGTGGGGACTGGGATAGCAATCAGCCCCAGCATTTT

abundance: few
j_gene: TRBJ1-6
d_gene: NA
v_gene: TRBV6-1
CDR3aa: CASGASSYNSPLHF
CDR3nt: TGTGCCAGCGGAGCGAGCTCCTATAATTCACCCCTCCACTTT

abundance: NA
j_gene: TRBJ2-1
d_gene: TRBD2
v_gene: TRBV28
CDR3aa: CASINLSGGANEQFF
CDR3nt: TGTGCCAGCATCAACCTAAGCGGGGGGGCCAATGAGCAGTTCTTC

abundance: NA
j_gene: TRBJ1-4
d_gene: NA
v_gene: TRBV19
CDR3aa: CASSISRHWNEKLFF
CDR3nt: TGTGCCAGTAGTATCTCGCGACATTGGAATGAAAAACTGTTTTTT

abundance: NA
j_gene: TRBJ2-1
d_gene: TRBD1
v_gene: TRBV4-3
CDR3aa: CASSQVAGQGHDEQFF
CDR3nt: TGCGCCAGCAGCCAAGTAGCAGGACAGGGTCACGATGAGCAGTTCTTC